This is a list of T cell receptor beta chains from one sample in a study of T cell responses to AZD1222 COVID-19 vaccine. Some clones are missing from TCRdb's copy, which holds only in-frame ones; the method was immunoSEQ multiplex PCR. This repertoire shows some 150,000 clones, over 80% found once; its top ten account for 2.5% to 3%. The sequenced sample was peripheral blood, obtained on day 0 of MenACWY control vaccination. These receptors were taken from an adult in good health. CDR3s include the opening cysteine and the closing phenylalanine or tryptophan. Fields, in order: D gene, V gene, clone size, J gene, CDR3 DNA, CDR3 protein. A D gene is named only where the DNA matches it firmly. For some rows the clone size is stated as once, few or many, or as a class when expanded; others skip it.

.	TRBV30	.	TRBJ1-3	TGTGCCTGGAGTCAGGGGACGGGAAACACCATATATTTT	CAWSQGTGNTIYF
TRBD2	TRBV10-3	.	TRBJ2-3	TGTGCCACGAGCGGGAGAGGCGGCACAGATACGCAGTATTTT	CATSGRGGTDTQYF
.	TRBV7-9	.	TRBJ1-2	TGTGCCAGCAGCTTAGGAGACGGATTCTATGGCTACACCTTC	CASSLGDGFYGYTF
.	TRBV4-1	.	TRBJ1-2	TGCGCCAGCAGCCCCGAACCGCGCGCCCTGGGGGCTCGCTACACCTTC	CASSPEPRALGARYTF
.	TRBV4-1	.	TRBJ1-3	TGCGCCAGCAGCCAAGTGGTTAGGAGGGTAGGGGACACCATATATTTT	CASSQVVRRVGDTIYF
TRBD1	TRBV28	.	TRBJ1-1	TGTGCCAGCAGTTCCCATTTCCGGGACAGAGAAGCTTTCTTT	CASSSHFRDREAFF
.	TRBV7-8	.	TRBJ1-2	TGTGCCAGCAGCTTGGCTGCGGGACGTTACTATGGCTACACCTTC	CASSLAAGRYYGYTF
.	TRBV6-2/TRBV6-3	once	TRBJ2-3	TGTGCCAGCAGTCCGCCGGCCGACAGGCCAGATACGCAGTATTTT	CASSPPADRPDTQYF
.	TRBV2	.	TRBJ2-7	TGTGCCAGCAGTCTCAAGGGGGATTCCGACGAGCAGTACTTC	CASSLKGDSDEQYF
.	TRBV4-1	.	TRBJ1-1	TGCGCCAGCACCCCCAGTCCAAACAGTGAAGCTTTCTTT	CASTPSPNSEAFF
.	TRBV12-5	once	TRBJ1-5	TGTGCTAGTGCCGTAGAAGCGTGGGGCAATCAGCCCCAGCATTTT	CASAVEAWGNQPQHF
.	TRBV3-1/TRBV3-2	.	TRBJ1-1	TGTGCCAGCAGCCAAGAGGGAGGGAACACTGAAGCTTTCTTT	CASSQEGGNTEAFF
.	TRBV5-8	.	TRBJ1-2	TGTGCCAGTCAGCCAAGGCTCGGGGACTATGGCTACACCTTC	CASQPRLGDYGYTF
.	TRBV5-1	once	TRBJ1-1	TGCGCCAGTAAACCTTCCCAGGGTATAGACACTGAAGCTTTCTTT	CASKPSQGIDTEAFF
.	TRBV10-3	few	TRBJ1-5	TGTGCCATCAGTGGGGGGGCAAATCAGCCCCAGCATTTT	CAISGGANQPQHF
TRBD2	TRBV5-4	.	TRBJ2-1	TGTGCCAGCAGCTCCCGGCTGGGGGAGGGACTAGCGGGAGATGGGTTCTTC	CASSSRLGEGLAGDGFF
.	TRBV7-2	.	TRBJ1-6	TGTGCCAGCACTGCGGTGGGCAACTCCTATAATTCACCCCTCCACTTT	CASTAVGNSYNSPLHF
.	TRBV30	.	TRBJ1-1	TGTGCCTGGAGCCAGGGAGGCACTGAAGCTTTCTTT	CAWSQGGTEAFF
.	TRBV5-1	once	TRBJ2-1	TGCGCCAGCAGCCCGATCTCCTACAATGAGCAGTTCTTC	CASSPISYNEQFF